This TCR beta chain was recovered during a study of blood T cell repertoires in COVID-19. Looking at the study overall: COVID-19 samples from acute and convalescent phases originated in the United States, Italy and Spain. PBMCs, B-cell-depleted T cells, or T cells provided the cDNA or gDNA that made up the material.

Authors' methods: Estimated nucleated cell counts came from reference gene primer amplification. Measured with immunoSEQ multiplex PCR; TCRdb has only the in-frame clones, and not every one. V and J calls and clone size come straight from that table; D and trimming were deduced from the DNA. Among 40,000 to 55,000 clones listed, more than 70% were seen once. Germline assignment: CDR1 SEHNR and CDR2 FQNEAQ (reference sequence). The V and J ends lost 5 bases and 6 bases, in that order; junction bases with no gene match: 4. This CDR3 is built from 13 residues. The gene calls are TRBV7-9 and TRBJ2-1, with 7 bases that match TRBD2. The TCR originated in a woman older than 75 with acute or convalescent COVID-19. The material sequenced was peripheral blood. The CDR3 bases are TGTGCCAGCAGCCCTGGACTAGTCAATGAGCAGTTCTTC. Translating it yields CASSPGLVNEQFF.